This T cell receptor beta chain was captured by sequencing in a study of tumor-infiltrating lymphocytes in oesophageal squamous cell carcinoma. In TCRdb, the PCR reads were re-called with MiXCR into one record per CDR3 protein. The sample lists about 10,000 distinct CDR3 sequences, approximately 61% seen once, with around 30% in the top ten. A few counts support this clonotype. With 5 bases removed from V and 0 bases from J, the gap between germline ends came to 15 bases. Germline V CDR1 and CDR2: MNHEY, SMNVEV (reference sequence). This CDR3 contains 16 residues. The J gene is TRBJ2-3, the V gene TRBV27; possibly TRBD2 for D (6 bases). This TCR was recovered from a female donor with esophageal squamous cell carcinoma. Sequenced input: esophageal tumor tissue. The CDR3 sequence: CASSLTPGTSTDTQYF. The CDR3, as DNA: TGTGCCAGCAGTCTCACGCCCGGGACTAGCACAGATACGCAGTATTTT.